This T cell receptor (beta chain) was identified during a study of OX40 agonist ivuxolimab in advanced cancers. With V trimmed by 2 bases and J by 0 bases, 6 bases remained unmatched. From germline, CDR1 is MDHEN and CDR2 SYDVKM. The CDR3 runs 16 residues. The sampling schedule covered blood at baseline, cycle 4 day 1, and cycle 7 day 1. Clones were sequenced by immunoSEQ multiplex PCR, and TCRdb holds only the in-frame ones, with some missing. The repertoire holds roughly 70,000 clones, with approximately 90% as singletons. This specimen consisted of CD4+ or CD8+ T cells sorted from blood, obtained in a trial of the OX40 agonist ivuxolimab. This sequence was found in an adult with an advanced solid tumor such as melanoma, head and neck, liver or kidney cancer. The rearrangement uses TRBV28 and TRBJ2-7, with TRBD1 identical over 8 bases. The CDR3 DNA is TGTGCCAGCAGTTTAGTCAGGGGGCGCGGCTCCTACGAGCAGTACTTC. Protein: CASSLVRGRGSYEQYF.